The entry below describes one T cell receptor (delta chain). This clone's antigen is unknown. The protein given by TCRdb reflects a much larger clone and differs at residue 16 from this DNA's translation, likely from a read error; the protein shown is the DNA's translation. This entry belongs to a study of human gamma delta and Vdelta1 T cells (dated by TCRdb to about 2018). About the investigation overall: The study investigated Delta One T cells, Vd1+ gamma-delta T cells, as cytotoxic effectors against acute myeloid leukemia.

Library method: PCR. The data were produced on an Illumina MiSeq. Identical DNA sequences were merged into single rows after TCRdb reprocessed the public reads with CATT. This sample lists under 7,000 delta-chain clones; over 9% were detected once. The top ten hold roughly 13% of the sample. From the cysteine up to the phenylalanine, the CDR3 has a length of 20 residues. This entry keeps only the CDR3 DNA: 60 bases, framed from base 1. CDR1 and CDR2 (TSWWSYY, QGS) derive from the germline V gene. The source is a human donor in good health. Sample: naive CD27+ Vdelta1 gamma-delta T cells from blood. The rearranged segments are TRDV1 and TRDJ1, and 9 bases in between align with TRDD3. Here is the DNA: TGTGCTCTGGGTACCTACGTGGGTTACCTGGGGGATTCGTACACCAATAAACTCATCTTT. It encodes CALGTYVGYLGDSYTNKLIF.